One sample yielded the 25 T cell receptor beta chains listed below, sequenced in a study of T cells in Graves' hyperthyroidism and ophthalmopathy. Researchers amplified the TCR beta CDR3 regions from RNA transcripts. Carried out on the TCR CDR3, a first-round RT-PCR used the HTBI primer set. Using its own MiXCR run on the multiplex PCR reads, TCRdb lists one record per CDR3 protein. The sample lists around 360,000 distinct CDR3 sequences; around 15% were seen once. The sequencing sample was made of blood. The receptor source for this set is a woman aged 55-69 years with Graves' ophthalmopathy.

This clonotype was seen more than once but under ten times. The J gene is TRBJ1-6, the V gene TRBV6-1, with D perhaps TRBD1 (5 bases). CDR1 and CDR2 (germline): MNHNS, SASEGT. CDR3 length: 14 amino acids. Trimming stripped 6 bases from V and 10 bases from J, with 16 bases between. This chain's CDR3 is CASSNSRSGSPLHF. CDR3 nucleotides: TGTGCCAGCAGCAACTCGCGCTCAGGGTCACCCCTCCACTTT.

The table lists this clonotype with many counts. The chain uses TRBV7-2 and TRBJ2-7; a weak D match, TRBD1 (5 bases). There are 13 residues in the CDR3. Germline V gives CDR1 SGHTA, CDR2 FQGNSA. The ends were cut back, 5 bases at V and 6 bases at J, with 14 bases in the middle. The CDR3 protein is CASSTAEQGEQYF. CDR3 in DNA: TGTGCCAGCAGCACCGCGGAGCAGGGCGAGCAGTACTTC.

This clonotype was seen ten or more times. This CDR3 reads CSARGDRGLNQPQHF. The DNA of the CDR3 is TGCAGTGCTAGAGGTGACAGGGGCCTCAATCAGCCCCAGCATTTT. The V gene is TRBV20-1, the J gene TRBJ1-5; 8 bases are shared with TRBD1. Germline V gene lookup returns CDR1 DFQATT and CDR2 SNEGSKA (reference sequence). With V trimmed by 1 base and J by 3 bases, 5 bases remained unmatched. The CDR3 has 15 amino acids.

V usage is TRBV5-1 and J usage is TRBJ1-2; possibly TRBD1 for D (5 bases). CDR1 is SGHRS, CDR2 YFSETQ, per germline. The CDR3 covers 12 residues. Trimming left V 4 bases short and J 7 bases short, with 11 bases between. CDR3 nucleotide sequence: TGCGCCAGCAGCACCCAGGGAGGTGGCTACACCTTC. Protein sequence: CASSTQGGGYTF. The variable domain in full, with the rest retrieved from reference TRBV5-1 and TRBJ1-2, is KAGVTQTPRYLIKTRGQQVTLSCSPISGHRSVSWYQQTPGQGLQFLFEYFSETQRNKGNFPGRFSGRQFSNSRSEMNVSTLELGDSALYLCASSTQGGGYTFGSGTRLTVV.

There are many counts of this clonotype. The CDR3 loop reads CAGRGTSGDNEQFF. DNA for the CDR3: TGTGCCGGAAGGGGGACTAGCGGCGACAATGAGCAGTTCTTC. This sequence joins TRBV2 and TRBJ2-1; 11 positions agree with TRBD2. This CDR3 is built from 14 residues. Germline V gene data show CDR1 as SNHLY and CDR2 as FYNNEI. V gave up 11 bases and J gave up 5 bases; unmatched junction bases: 8.

This clonotype was seen repeatedly, ten times or more. The CDR3 nucleotides are TGTGCCACCAGTGACCGGGACAGGGGCGACCACACAGATACGCAGTATTTT. Translated: CATSDRDRGDHTDTQYF. The V gene is TRBV24-1, the J gene TRBJ2-3; 10 bases line up with TRBD1. Germline CDR1 KGHDR, CDR2 SFDVKD. The CDR3 loop spans 17 amino acids. The trim removed 4 bases at V and 2 bases at J, leaving 8 bases unmatched.

This chain uses TRBV6-1 with TRBJ2-1; 7 bases are a match to TRBD2. Unmatched junction bases numbered 7, after V lost 6 bases and J lost 8 bases. The CDR3 is 13 amino acids. Germline lookup yields CDR1 MNHNS and CDR2 SASEGT. For the CDR3, the DNA is TGTGCCAGCAGACTAGGACTAGTCGATGAGCAGTTCTTC. Residues: CASRLGLVDEQFF.

This clonotype was counted between two and nine times. The chain recombines TRBV7-3 with TRBJ2-3, with D hard to call. The CDR3 loop spans 16 amino acids. Germline CDR1 SGHTA, CDR2 FQGTGA. The ends were cut back, 0 bases at V and 0 bases at J, with 10 bases in the middle. This chain's CDR3 is CASSLTGHASTDTQYF. CDR3 DNA: TGTGCCAGCAGCTTAACAGGGCACGCTAGCACAGATACGCAGTATTTT.

This clonotype was seen at least ten times. V and J are TRBV28 and TRBJ2-7, with TRBD2 matching over 9 bases. V lost 6 bases to trimming and J lost 7 bases; unmatched junction nucleotides: 28. CDR3 length: 20 amino acids. Per germline, CDR1 MDHEN and CDR2 SYDVKM. This chain's CDR3 is CASSYTPVSMGNAGGHEQYF. The DNA of the CDR3 is TGTGCCAGCAGCTACACCCCGGTATCGATGGGGAATGCGGGAGGGCATGAGCAGTACTTC.

In its sample, this clonotype was seen many times. The chain has TRBV30 and TRBJ1-1, with TRBD1 matching 8 bases. The CDR3 consists of 12 residues. Germline loops: CDR1 GTSNPN, CDR2 SVGIG (reference sequence). V shed 3 bases and J 5 bases; nucleotides not matched to a gene: 2. DNA for the CDR3: TGTGCCTGGAGCAGGGGGCTAACTGAAGCTTTCTTT. It yields the protein CAWSRGLTEAFF.

The V and J genes are TRBV5-5 and TRBJ1-2; 7 bases are a match to TRBD1. With V trimmed by 4 bases and J by 5 bases, 5 bases remained unmatched. Germline loops: CDR1 SGHKS, CDR2 YYEKEE (reference sequence). The CDR3 is made up of 13 amino acids. The CDR3 is CASSRGQMYGYTF. DNA of the CDR3: TGTGCCAGCAGCAGGGGACAGATGTATGGCTACACCTTC.

This clonotype has only a few counts. This chain links TRBV10-3 with TRBJ2-1; D unclear. The CDR3 has 14 residues. CDR1 is ENHRY, CDR2 SYGVKD, per germline. The V end lost 3 bases, the J end lost 9 bases, and 15 bases lay between the germline ends. The CDR3 DNA is TGTGCCATCAGTGAACCTCACCTGGGTACTGAGCAGTTCTTC. Translation gives CAISEPHLGTEQFF.

There are many counts of this clonotype. This rearrangement joins TRBV3-1 to TRBJ2-5, with 8 bases lining up with TRBD2. Germline V CDR1 and CDR2: LGHDT, YNNKEL (reference sequence). With 1 base clipped from V and 5 bases from J, the junction kept 6 bases outside the gene matches. The CDR3 extends over 15 amino acids. The CDR3 reads CASSQVPGGGETQYF. The CDR3 nucleotides read TGTGCCAGCAGCCAAGTCCCGGGAGGGGGGGAGACCCAGTACTTC.

In this sample, this clonotype turned up a few times. In DNA form, the CDR3 reads TGTGCCAGCAGTGATGAAAACAGGGGGCGACCCTACGAGCAGTACTTC. Its protein product is CASSDENRGRPYEQYF. This sequence joins TRBV25-1 and TRBJ2-7; 9 bases line up with TRBD1. Trimming at V came to 3 bases and at J to 2 bases, leaving 8 bases not matched to a gene. The CDR3 consists of 16 residues. Germline V gene sequence: CDR1 MGHDK, CDR2 SYGVNS.

The rearrangement uses TRBV2 and TRBJ2-5, with D possibly TRBD2 on 5 matching bases. Trimming removed 1 base at V and 3 bases at J, with 6 bases between. This CDR3 has 13 amino acids. Germline lookup yields CDR1 SNHLY and CDR2 FYNNEI. CDR3 in amino acids: CASSEVGKETQYF. CDR3 nucleotides: TGTGCCAGCAGTGAAGTCGGGAAAGAGACCCAGTACTTC.

Concerning this clonotype: A junction end diverges from the germline sequence, so it may reflect a read error. The V gene is TRBV12-3 or TRBV12-4, the J gene TRBJ2-7; tentative D call: TRBD2 (5 bases). This CDR3 contains 14 residues. The CDR3 loop is CVSSSGRDPYEQYF. CDR3 nucleotide sequence: TGTGTCAGCAGTTCTGGGAGAGACCCCTACGAGCAGTACTTC.

In this sample, this clonotype turned up many times. The genes are TRBV7-8 and TRBJ2-5; 8 bases are shared with TRBD1. In germline, CDR1 is SGHVS, CDR2 FQNEAQ. The ends lost 2 bases at V and 2 bases at J; junction bases unmatched: 4. The CDR3 sequence is 15 residues long. The CDR3 protein is CASSLRDRLQETQYF. As DNA, the CDR3 is TGTGCCAGCAGCTTACGGGACAGGCTACAAGAGACCCAGTACTTC.

The table lists this clonotype with many counts. V gene TRBV11-2 combines with J gene TRBJ2-1; D may be TRBD2 (7 bases). Trimming took off 0 bases at V and 9 bases at J, with 12 bases between the two ends. CDR1 and CDR2 from the germline V gene are SGHAT and FQNNGV. This CDR3 has 14 residues. CDR3 DNA: TGTGCCAGCAGCTTAGACGTGGGGGGGCGTGAGCAGTTCTTC. Translating gives CASSLDVGGREQFF.

The genes are TRBV7-9 and TRBJ1-3; perhaps TRBD1 as D (5 bases). Trimming cost V 3 bases and J 2 bases, with 14 bases left between them. CDR1 is SEHNR and CDR2 is FQNEAQ in the germline V gene (reference sequence). The CDR3 runs 16 residues. CDR3 sequence (DNA): TGTGCCAGCAGCTTTGACAGTACTCCGACTGGAAACACCATATATTTT. Its protein is CASSFDSTPTGNTIYF.

This clonotype came up many times. The chain joins TRBV29-1 to TRBJ2-2, with D perhaps TRBD2 (5 bases). The germline V gene encodes CDR1 SQVTM and CDR2 ANQGSEA. CDR3 size: 13 residues. V lost 3 bases, J lost 7 bases, and 12 bases lay in between. CDR3 DNA sequence: TGCAGCGTTGACGGGTGGGGAGACGGGGAGCTGTTTTTT. This sequence encodes CSVDGWGDGELFF.

This clonotype was seen repeatedly, ten times or more. The chain uses TRBV12-3 or TRBV12-4 and TRBJ2-5; D is perhaps TRBD1 (5 bases). The CDR3 contains 14 residues. Trimming left V 8 bases short and J 2 bases short, with 15 bases between. CDR3 DNA: TGTGCCAGCTCACCACGACAGCCGCAAGAGACCCAGTACTTC. Its protein product is CASSPRQPQETQYF.

Ten or more counts support this clonotype. The gene calls are TRBV24-1 and TRBJ2-1; the match to TRBD2 covers 8 bases. Trimming at V came to 2 bases and at J to 4 bases, leaving 6 bases not matched to a gene. This CDR3 has 16 amino acids. CDR1 and CDR2 (germline): KGHDR, SFDVKD. CDR3 sequence: CATSDSGTRKYNEQFF. As DNA, the CDR3 is TGTGCCACCAGTGATTCCGGGACTAGGAAGTACAATGAGCAGTTCTTC.

This chain uses TRBV12-3 or TRBV12-4 with TRBJ2-1, with 7 bases fitting TRBD1. The V segment lost 2 bases and the J segment 12 bases; nucleotides outside the gene matches: 1. This CDR3 spans 11 amino acids. The DNA of the CDR3 is TGTGCCAGCAGTTTACGGGACAGGCAGTTCTTC. Encoded protein: CASSLRDRQFF.

This clonotype came up a few times. The J gene is TRBJ2-2, the V gene TRBV27; possible D gene TRBD2, 6 bases. The CDR3 covers 15 residues. Trimming removed 6 bases at V and 1 base at J, with 12 bases between. Germline loops: CDR1 MNHEY, CDR2 SMNVEV (reference sequence). The CDR3: CASRGSGRNTGELFF. CDR3 sequence (DNA): TGTGCCAGCAGGGGGTCCGGGAGGAACACCGGGGAGCTGTTTTTT.

The genes are TRBV7-2 and TRBJ2-1; TRBD2 matches at 15 bases. Germline assignment: CDR1 SGHTA and CDR2 FQGNSA. The CDR3 covers 16 residues. J lost 8 bases, V lost 0 bases, and 2 bases had no gene match. The CDR3 reads CASSLAGLAGGHEQFF. CDR3 nucleotides: TGTGCCAGCAGCTTAGCTGGACTAGCGGGAGGGCATGAGCAGTTCTTC. Combining the CDR3 with reference TRBV7-2 and TRBJ2-1 gives the whole variable domain GAGVSQSPSNKVTEKGKDVELRCDPISGHTALYWYRQSLGQGLEFLIYFQGNSAPDKSGLPSDRFSAERTGGSVSTLTIQRTQQEDSAVYLCASSLAGLAGGHEQFFGPGTRLTVL.